These 3 T cell receptor beta chains were all obtained from the same sample, sequenced in a study of read filtering for tumor transcriptome and immune sequencing. From about 0.4 ug of RNA, a library with molecular barcoded alpha/delta and beta/gamma adaptors was made. TCRdb re-derived calls from the reads in MiXCR, one entry per CDR3 protein. Of tens of thousands of distinct CDR3 sequences listed, roughly a fifth are singletons. What was sequenced was a population of CD138-negative cells sorted from bone marrow. These receptor sequences come from a donor aged 40 or older with multiple myeloma.

There are many counts of this clonotype. The J gene is TRBJ2-2, the V gene TRBV6-5; unclear D gene. The CDR3 has 14 amino acids. Germline V gene lookup returns CDR1 MNHEY and CDR2 SVGAGI. The V and J ends lost 5 bases and 11 bases respectively, with 18 bases between them. The CDR3 DNA follows: TGTGCCAGCAGTCCCTTAACGATGGACCAAGAGCTGTTTTTT. It encodes CASSPLTMDQELFF.

This clonotype came up a few times. A much larger clone lies a single base off, so this may be a read error. The V and J genes are TRBV27 and TRBJ2-5; D is ambiguous. Deletions cut 4 bases from V and 8 bases from J, with 14 bases between. CDR3 length: 13 amino acids. Germline V gene lookup returns CDR1 MNHEY and CDR2 SMNVEV (reference sequence). CDR3 loop: CASSSSYGLTQYF. CDR3 coding DNA: TGTGCCAGCAGTTCTTCCTACGGGCTTACCCAGTACTTC.

This clonotype has a count of ten or more. This CDR3 is CSATTGIGTTEAFF. For the CDR3, the DNA is TGCAGCGCAACCACAGGGATTGGCACCACTGAAGCTTTCTTT. The J gene is TRBJ1-1, the V gene TRBV29-1, with a tentative D call TRBD1 (6 bases). Germline V CDR1 and CDR2: SQVTM, ANQGSEA. Trimming pared 7 bases from V and 4 bases from J, leaving 19 bases between. This CDR3 has 14 amino acids.